What follows are 11 T cell receptor beta chains derived from one specimen sequenced in a study of T-cell memory formation after mild COVID-19. TCRdb itself ran the 5' RACE reads through MiXCR, one entry per CDR3 protein. The sample yields 400,000 to 500,000 distinct CDR3 sequences, around 19% seen once. Material for sequencing was PBMCs or a T cell subset sorted from them (not recorded which). These receptors came from an adult woman who had mild COVID-19 (a few samples of this study predate the infection). Cell type and time point are not known.

The rearrangement uses TRBV12-3 or TRBV12-4 and TRBJ2-7; 11 nucleotides match TRBD2. The J segment lost 2 bases and the V segment lost 5 bases, leaving 5 bases of the junction unmatched. This CDR3 contains 15 residues. Here the CDR3 DNA reads TGTGCCAGCAGTCCCGGACTAGCGGGTCCCTACGAGCAGTACTTC. Its protein product is CASSPGLAGPYEQYF.

The chain couples TRBV6-2 or TRBV6-3 to TRBJ2-1; 9 nucleotides match TRBD1. With V trimmed by 6 bases and J by 4 bases, 10 bases remained unmatched. There are 16 residues in the CDR3. Germline CDR1 MNHEY, CDR2 SVGEGT. The CDR3 loop is CASSDPRGQGYNEQFF. The CDR3, as DNA: TGTGCCAGCAGCGACCCCCGGGGACAGGGTTACAATGAGCAGTTCTTC.

This clonotype showed up just a few times. This sequence joins TRBV20-1 and TRBJ2-7; no definite D call. V lost 3 bases, J lost 0 bases, and 6 bases lay in between. CDR3 length: 12 residues. Looked up from germline, CDR1 is DFQATT and CDR2 is SNEGSKA (reference sequence). Written as DNA, the CDR3 is TGCAGTGCTAGCCCGAGCTCCTACGAGCAGTACTTC. This codes for CSASPSSYEQYF.

The V and J genes are TRBV29-1 and TRBJ2-1, with D possibly TRBD2 on 5 matching bases. This CDR3 is 12 amino acids long. V dropped 7 bases and J dropped 5 bases, with 12 bases sitting between them. Per the germline V gene, CDR1 is SQVTM and CDR2 is ANQGSEA. The CDR3: CSAGWRNNEQFF. The CDR3 nucleotides read TGCAGCGCGGGATGGCGGAACAATGAGCAGTTCTTC.

The chain recombines TRBV20-1 with TRBJ1-2, with 9 positions matching TRBD1. This CDR3 comprises 13 residues. The trim removed 4 bases at V and 5 bases at J, leaving 5 bases unmatched. The germline V gene encodes CDR1 DFQATT and CDR2 SNEGSKA (reference sequence). The CDR3 region is CSATGTGRYGYTF. As DNA, the CDR3 is TGCAGTGCTACGGGGACAGGGCGGTATGGCTACACCTTC.

The chain combines TRBV12-3 or TRBV12-4 with TRBJ1-1; 7 bases map to TRBD1. V was pared by 7 bases and J by 1 base, with 6 bases of the junction left unmatched. This CDR3 has 14 amino acids. For the CDR3, the DNA is TGTGCCAGCACATTCAACAGGGGGAACACTGAAGCTTTCTTT. It specifies CASTFNRGNTEAFF.

This chain joins TRBV10-3 and TRBJ2-7; TRBD1 aligns across 7 bases. The CDR3 length is 17 residues. The V segment lost 3 bases and the J segment 2 bases; nucleotides outside the gene matches: 13. Germline V lookup: CDR1 ENHRY, CDR2 SYGVKD. The CDR3 coding sequence is TGTGCCATCAGTGACTCTCAACCGGGACAGACTCCCTACGAGCAGTACTTC. It codes for CAISDSQPGQTPYEQYF.

In this sample, this clonotype turned up a few times. This chain links TRBV9 with TRBJ2-1; 9 positions agree with TRBD1. There are 16 residues in the CDR3. From germline, CDR1 is SGDLS and CDR2 YYNGEE. V dropped 2 bases and J dropped 5; count of bases not matched to a gene: 8. The CDR3 protein is CASSVPTGGRDNEQFF. The DNA for the CDR3 is TGTGCCAGCAGCGTCCCAACAGGGGGCCGGGACAATGAGCAGTTCTTC.

This chain connects TRBV6-5 to TRBJ1-2; D remains ambiguous. Germline V gene sequence: CDR1 MNHEY, CDR2 SVGAGI. V lost 0 bases to trimming and J lost 2 bases, with 10 bases between them. CDR3 length equals 15 residues. The CDR3 reads CASSYSIGGNYGYTF. In DNA, the CDR3 is TGTGCCAGCAGTTACTCAATAGGAGGGAACTATGGCTACACCTTC.

The chain employs TRBV9 and TRBJ1-3; D uncertain. The CDR3 loop spans 14 amino acids. V lost 0 bases and J 4 bases, leaving 8 bases between the germline ends. Germline V gene data show CDR1 as SGDLS and CDR2 as YYNGEE. CDR3 bases: TGTGCCAGCAGCGTAGAAGTGGAGGGAAACACCATATATTTT. The encoded protein is CASSVEVEGNTIYF.

There are a few counts of this clonotype. The chain joins TRBV24-1 to TRBJ2-1; D gene uncertain. CDR3 length: 11 residues. V lost 6 bases and J lost 6, with 5 bases in between. From germline, CDR1 is KGHDR and CDR2 SFDVKD. DNA for the CDR3: TGTGCCACCAGTTCACTCAATGAGCAGTTCTTC. Protein: CATSSLNEQFF.